Listed below are T cell receptor beta chains from one sample, sequenced in a study of blood T cell repertoires in COVID-19. Profiling relied on immunoSEQ multiplex PCR, and the TCRdb table lists in-frame clones only, not all of them. This table holds roughly 52,000 clones, roughly 90% found once. The source material was peripheral blood. The receptors were gathered from a human donor in a cohort sampled during active COVID-19. Each CDR3 is given with its conserved first and last residue. A D gene is named only where the DNA matches it firmly. Size is stated for part of the rows, as once, few or many counts, or as a class when the clone is expanded.

j_gene,v_gene,abundance,d_gene,CDR3nt,CDR3aa
TRBJ2-1,TRBV12-3/TRBV12-4,.,.,TGTGCCAGCAGTTTAGCGAGGTATGAGCAGTTCTTC,CASSLARYEQFF
TRBJ1-1,TRBV10-1,.,.,TGCGCCAGCAGTGAAGGAGGGACGAACACTGAAGCTTTCTTT,CASSEGGTNTEAFF
TRBJ2-7,TRBV5-4,.,TRBD2,TGTGCCAGCAGCTTGGCGGGGGGGCCGCACTTC,CASSLAGGPHF
TRBJ1-1,TRBV5-6,.,TRBD1,TGTGCCAGCAGCGTGGGATCCGGGACAGGGGTGGTTTTCACTGAAGCTTTCTTT,CASSVGSGTGVVFTEAFF
TRBJ1-6,TRBV18,.,TRBD1,TGTGCCAGCTCACCCCGGACAGGCTATAATTCACCCCTCCACTTT,CASSPRTGYNSPLHF
TRBJ2-7,TRBV9,.,.,TGTGCCAGCAGTTCGGACAGCTACGAGCAGTACTTC,CASSSDSYEQYF
TRBJ2-7,TRBV12-3/TRBV12-4,.,.,TGTGCCAGCAGTCCAACCGGTTACGAGCAGTACTTC,CASSPTGYEQYF
TRBJ1-5,TRBV21-1,once,.,TGTGCCAGCAGCAGCGCCGGGACACTGGTGCGGCCCCAGCATTTT,CASSSAGTLVRPQHF
TRBJ2-2,TRBV7-8,once,.,TGTGCCAGCAGCTTAGAACAGGTCGATATTGGGACCGGGGAGCTGTTTTTT,CASSLEQVDIGTGELFF
TRBJ1-3,TRBV3-1/TRBV3-2,.,TRBD1,TGTGCCAGCAGCCAGCCAAATGGACAGGGCCACTCTGGAAACACCATATATTTT,CASSQPNGQGHSGNTIYF
TRBJ1-2,TRBV6-6,few,TRBD1,TGTGCCAGCAGCCTCAGGACAGGGCCGGAATATGGCTACACCTTC,CASSLRTGPEYGYTF
TRBJ2-7,TRBV4-3,.,.,TGCGCCAGCAGCCAAGACACAGGTCCCTACGAGCAGTACTTC,CASSQDTGPYEQYF
TRBJ2-5,TRBV7-5,.,.,TGTGTCAGAAGCCCGCCGGACAGGGGGTCTCAAGAGACCCAGTACTTC,CVRSPPDRGSQETQYF
TRBJ2-1,TRBV5-4,.,.,TGTGCCAGCAGCTTGGACCCCACTACCTCCTACAATGAGCAGTTCTTC,CASSLDPTTSYNEQFF
TRBJ2-7,TRBV3-1/TRBV3-2,.,.,TGTGCCAGCAGCCAAGGCCCGGGACATAGGGAGCAGTACTTC,CASSQGPGHREQYF
TRBJ1-5,TRBV10-3,.,.,TGTGCCATCAGTGAGTCGAGTGCTCAGCCCCAGCATTTT,CAISESSAQPQHF
TRBJ2-7,TRBV4-3,.,.,TGCGCCAGCAGCCAAGAAACGACAGTATCCTCCTACGAGCAGTACTTC,CASSQETTVSSYEQYF
TRBJ1-5,TRBV12-5,.,TRBD1,TGTGCTAGTGGCCCCGGACAGGGTAAGGACCAGCCCCAGCATTTT,CASGPGQGKDQPQHF
TRBJ2-1,TRBV9,.,TRBD1,TGTGCCAGCAGCGTCGGGACAGGGGGCAGTGAGCAGTTCTTC,CASSVGTGGSEQFF
TRBJ1-2,TRBV9,.,.,TGTGCCAGCAGCGGCGGGGAGGGCAGGGAAAACTATGGCTACACCTTC,CASSGGEGRENYGYTF
TRBJ2-2,TRBV7-6,.,.,TGTGCCAGCAGCTTAGCGTTCAGGAACACCGGGGAGCTGTTTTTT,CASSLAFRNTGELFF
TRBJ2-7,TRBV25-1,once,TRBD1,TGTGCCAGCAGTGGGAACAGGGGGCTGGGAATTTACGAGCAGTACTTC,CASSGNRGLGIYEQYF
TRBJ2-7,TRBV3-1/TRBV3-2,.,.,TGTGCCAGCAGCCTCCCCGCGTCGACAGGCTACGAGCAGTACTTC,CASSLPASTGYEQYF
TRBJ1-4,TRBV19,.,.,TGTGCCAGTAGTATTACAAAGTTTTCTAGTGAAAAACTGTTTTTT,CASSITKFSSEKLFF
TRBJ2-1,TRBV7-2,.,TRBD2,TGTGCCAGCAGCTTCGGACTAGCGGGATACAATGAGCAGTTCTTC,CASSFGLAGYNEQFF
TRBJ2-3,TRBV9,.,.,TGTGCCAGCAGCGTATCACCCGGGTCCACAGATACGCAGTATTTT,CASSVSPGSTDTQYF
TRBJ1-6,TRBV7-9,.,.,TGTGCCAGCAGTTCACAGAATTCACCCCTCCACTTT,CASSSQNSPLHF
TRBJ1-4,TRBV19,.,.,TGTGCCAGTAGTGGGGGGGGCCCATGGGAAAAACTGTTTTTT,CASSGGGPWEKLFF
TRBJ2-7,TRBV7-2,.,TRBD1,TGTGCCAGCAGCTCCCGCTGGGACAGTACCTACGAGCAGTACTTC,CASSSRWDSTYEQYF
TRBJ1-1,TRBV10-2,.,TRBD1,TGCGCCAGCAAGGCCGGACAGGGACTACCTGAAGCTTTCTTT,CASKAGQGLPEAFF
TRBJ2-6,TRBV6-5,.,TRBD1,TGTGCCACCGGGACAGGGGGCGCAGGGGCCAACGTCCTGACTTTC,CATGTGGAGANVLTF
TRBJ2-5,TRBV30,.,.,TGTGCCTGGAGTGTAGGGGTGGGTCTGGCAGAGACCCAGTACTTC,CAWSVGVGLAETQYF
TRBJ1-2,TRBV28,.,TRBD1,TGTGCCAGCAGTTTAGGCGGGACAGGGACTTGGGGCTACACCTTC,CASSLGGTGTWGYTF
TRBJ2-6,TRBV29-1,.,TRBD1,TGCAGCGTTGAAGGATTAGGACAGGGTATCGGGGCCAACGTCCTGACTTTC,CSVEGLGQGIGANVLTF
TRBJ1-5,TRBV19,.,TRBD1,TGTGCCAGTAGTATCGATAAGGACAGGGGGAATCAGCCCCAGCATTTT,CASSIDKDRGNQPQHF
TRBJ2-2,TRBV7-2,.,.,TGTGCCAGCAGCTTTGGAGGGAACACCGGGGAGCTGTTTTTT,CASSFGGNTGELFF
TRBJ2-1,TRBV6-2/TRBV6-3,.,.,TGTGCCAGCAGCTGGAGTCGATACAATGAGCAGTTCTTC,CASSWSRYNEQFF
TRBJ2-7,TRBV29-1,once,.,TGCAGCGTAATAGGGGCTCCCTACGAGCAGTACTTC,CSVIGAPYEQYF
TRBJ2-2,TRBV6-1,.,.,TGTGCCAGCAGTGAAGCCTGGGCCTCTCTCGGGGAGCTGTTTTTT,CASSEAWASLGELFF
TRBJ1-3,TRBV4-2,.,.,TGTGCCAGCAGCCACGCTACCCGATGGGGGCTTTCGGGTGGAAACACCATATATTTT,CASSHATRWGLSGGNTIYF
TRBJ2-1,TRBV6-1,.,TRBD1,TGTGCCAGCAGGATCTACGGGACAGGGCTAAATGAGCAGTTCTTC,CASRIYGTGLNEQFF
TRBJ2-2,TRBV7-9,.,.,TGTGCCAGCAGCCCAAGGGGGACCGGGGAGCTGTTTTTT,CASSPRGTGELFF
TRBJ1-5,TRBV19,.,.,TGTGCCAGTAGTATGGTCGGGGGGCGGGACCAGCCCCAGCATTTT,CASSMVGGRDQPQHF
TRBJ1-1,TRBV5-1,.,.,TGCGCCAGCAGCTTGATCGGGGGTGCTGAAGCTTTCTTT,CASSLIGGAEAFF
TRBJ2-7,TRBV23-1,.,TRBD1,TGCGCCAGCAGTCAATCGCCAGGGGGACACGAGCAGTACTTC,CASSQSPGGHEQYF